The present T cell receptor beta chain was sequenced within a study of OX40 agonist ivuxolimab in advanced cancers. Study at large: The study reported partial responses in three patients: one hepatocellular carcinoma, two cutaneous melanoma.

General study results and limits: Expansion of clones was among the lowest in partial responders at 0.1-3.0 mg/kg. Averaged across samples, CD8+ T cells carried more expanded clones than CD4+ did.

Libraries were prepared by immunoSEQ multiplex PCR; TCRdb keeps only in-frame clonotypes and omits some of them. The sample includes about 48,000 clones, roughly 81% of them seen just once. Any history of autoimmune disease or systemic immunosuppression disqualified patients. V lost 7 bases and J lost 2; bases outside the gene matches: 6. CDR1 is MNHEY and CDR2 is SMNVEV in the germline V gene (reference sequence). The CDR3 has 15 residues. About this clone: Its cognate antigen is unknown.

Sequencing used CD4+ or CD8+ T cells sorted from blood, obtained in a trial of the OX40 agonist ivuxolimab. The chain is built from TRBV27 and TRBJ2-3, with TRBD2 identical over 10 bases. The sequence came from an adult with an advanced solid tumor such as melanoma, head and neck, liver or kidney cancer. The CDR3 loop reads CASTRTSGYTDTQYF. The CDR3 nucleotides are TGTGCCAGCACCAGGACTAGCGGATACACAGATACGCAGTATTTT.